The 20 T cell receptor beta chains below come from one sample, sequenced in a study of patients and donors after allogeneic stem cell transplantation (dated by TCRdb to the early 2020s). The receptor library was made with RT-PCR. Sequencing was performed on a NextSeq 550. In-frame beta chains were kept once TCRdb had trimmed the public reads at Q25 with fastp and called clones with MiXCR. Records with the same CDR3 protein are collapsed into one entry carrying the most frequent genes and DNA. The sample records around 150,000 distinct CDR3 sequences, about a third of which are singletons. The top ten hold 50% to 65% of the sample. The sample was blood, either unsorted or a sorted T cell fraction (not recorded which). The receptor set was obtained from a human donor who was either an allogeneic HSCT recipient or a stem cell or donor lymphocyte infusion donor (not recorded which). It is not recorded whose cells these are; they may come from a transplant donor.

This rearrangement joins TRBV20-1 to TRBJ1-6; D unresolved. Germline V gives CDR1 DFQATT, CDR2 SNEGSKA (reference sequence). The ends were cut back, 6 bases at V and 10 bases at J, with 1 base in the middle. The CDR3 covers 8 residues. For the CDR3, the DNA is TGCAGTGCCTCACCCCTCCACTTT. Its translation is CSASPLHF.

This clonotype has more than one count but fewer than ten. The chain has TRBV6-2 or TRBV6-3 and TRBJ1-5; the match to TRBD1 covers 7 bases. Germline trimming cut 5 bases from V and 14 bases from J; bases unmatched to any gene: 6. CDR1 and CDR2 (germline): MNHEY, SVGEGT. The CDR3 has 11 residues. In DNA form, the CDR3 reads TGTGCCAGCAGTCACGACAGGGTCGAGCATTTT. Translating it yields CASSHDRVEHF.

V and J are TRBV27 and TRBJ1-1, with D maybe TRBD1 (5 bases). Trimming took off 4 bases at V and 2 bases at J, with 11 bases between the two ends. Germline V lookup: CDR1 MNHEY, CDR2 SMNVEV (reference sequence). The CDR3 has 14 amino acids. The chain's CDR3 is CASSSHDSNTEAFF. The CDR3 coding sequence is TGTGCCAGCAGTTCCCACGACAGCAACACTGAAGCTTTCTTT.

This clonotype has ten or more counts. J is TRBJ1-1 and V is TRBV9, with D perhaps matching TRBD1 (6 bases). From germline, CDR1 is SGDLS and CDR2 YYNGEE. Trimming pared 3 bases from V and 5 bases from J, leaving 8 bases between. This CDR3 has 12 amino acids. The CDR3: CASSEGGTEAFF. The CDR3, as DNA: TGTGCCAGCAGCGAGGGGGGGACTGAAGCTTTCTTT.

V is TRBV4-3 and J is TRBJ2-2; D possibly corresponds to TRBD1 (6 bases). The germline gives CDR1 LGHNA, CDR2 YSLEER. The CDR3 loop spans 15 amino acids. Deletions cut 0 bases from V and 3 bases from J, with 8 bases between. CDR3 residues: CASSQEAGDTGELFF. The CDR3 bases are TGCGCCAGCAGCCAAGAGGCAGGGGACACCGGGGAGCTGTTTTTT.

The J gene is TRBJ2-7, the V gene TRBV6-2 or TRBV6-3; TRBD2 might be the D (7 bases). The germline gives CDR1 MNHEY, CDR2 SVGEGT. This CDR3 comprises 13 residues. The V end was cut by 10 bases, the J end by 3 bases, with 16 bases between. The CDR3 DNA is TGTGCCACCCAAAGCGGGACATACTACGAGCAGTACTTC. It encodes CATQSGTYYEQYF.

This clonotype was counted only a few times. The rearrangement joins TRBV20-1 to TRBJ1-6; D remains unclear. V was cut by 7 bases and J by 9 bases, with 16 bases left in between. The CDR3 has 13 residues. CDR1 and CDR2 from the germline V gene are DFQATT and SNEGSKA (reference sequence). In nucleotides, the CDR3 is TGCAGTGTTAGCCCCCAGGAGGTTTCACCCCTCCACTTT. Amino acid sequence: CSVSPQEVSPLHF.

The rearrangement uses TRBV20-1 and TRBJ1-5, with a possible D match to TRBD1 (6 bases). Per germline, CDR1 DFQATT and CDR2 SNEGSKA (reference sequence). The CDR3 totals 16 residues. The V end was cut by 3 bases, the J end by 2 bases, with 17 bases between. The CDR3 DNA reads TGCAGTGCTAGGGACCGACTCAGGGGCGGCAATCAGCCCCAGCATTTT. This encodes CSARDRLRGGNQPQHF.

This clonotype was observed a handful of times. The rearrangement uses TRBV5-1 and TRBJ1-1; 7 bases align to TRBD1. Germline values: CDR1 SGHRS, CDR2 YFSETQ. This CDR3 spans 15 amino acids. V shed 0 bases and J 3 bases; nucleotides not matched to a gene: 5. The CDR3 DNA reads TGCGCCAGCAGCTTGGGGACAGGTGGGGACACTGAAGCTTTCTTT. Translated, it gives CASSLGTGGDTEAFF.

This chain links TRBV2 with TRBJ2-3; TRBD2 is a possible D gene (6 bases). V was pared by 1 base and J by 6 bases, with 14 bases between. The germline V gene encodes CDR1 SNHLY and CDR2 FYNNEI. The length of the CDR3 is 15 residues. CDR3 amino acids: CASSEGRDPLDTQYF. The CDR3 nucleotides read TGTGCCAGCAGTGAAGGGCGGGACCCCCTTGATACGCAGTATTTT.

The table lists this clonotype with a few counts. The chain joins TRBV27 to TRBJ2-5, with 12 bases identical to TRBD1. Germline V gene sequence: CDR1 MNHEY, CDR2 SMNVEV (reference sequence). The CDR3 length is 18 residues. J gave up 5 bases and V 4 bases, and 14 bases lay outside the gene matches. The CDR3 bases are TGTGCCAGCAGTTACCGCCTCCTGGGACAGGGGGCTGAGGAGACCCAGTACTTC. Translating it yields CASSYRLLGQGAEETQYF.

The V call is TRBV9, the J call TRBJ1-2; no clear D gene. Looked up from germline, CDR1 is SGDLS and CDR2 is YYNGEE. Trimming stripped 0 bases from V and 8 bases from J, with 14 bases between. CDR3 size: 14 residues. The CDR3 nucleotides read TGTGCCAGCAGCGTAGGGTGGGAGTCGTACGGCTACACCTTC. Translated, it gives CASSVGWESYGYTF. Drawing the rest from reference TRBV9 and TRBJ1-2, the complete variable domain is DSGVTQTPKHLITATGQRVTLRCSPRSGDLSVYWYQQSLDQGLQFLIQYYNGEERAKGNILERFSAQQFPDLHSELNLSSLELGDSALYFCASSVGWESYGYTFGSGTRLTVV.

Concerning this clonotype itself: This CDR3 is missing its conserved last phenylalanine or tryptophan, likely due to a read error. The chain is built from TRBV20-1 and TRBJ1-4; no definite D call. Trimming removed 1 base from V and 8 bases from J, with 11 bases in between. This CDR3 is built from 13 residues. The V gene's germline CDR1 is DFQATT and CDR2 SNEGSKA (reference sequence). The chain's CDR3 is CSARVRKQEKLFL. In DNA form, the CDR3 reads TGCAGTGCTAGAGTGAGAAAGCAGGAAAAACTGTTTTTG.

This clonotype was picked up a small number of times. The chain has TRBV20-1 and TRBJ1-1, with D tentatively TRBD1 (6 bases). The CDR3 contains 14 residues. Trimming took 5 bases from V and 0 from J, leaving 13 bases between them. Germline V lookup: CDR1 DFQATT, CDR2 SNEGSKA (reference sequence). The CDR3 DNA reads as TGCAGTGCTTACCGACAGGCGTTGAACACTGAAGCTTTCTTT. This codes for CSAYRQALNTEAFF.

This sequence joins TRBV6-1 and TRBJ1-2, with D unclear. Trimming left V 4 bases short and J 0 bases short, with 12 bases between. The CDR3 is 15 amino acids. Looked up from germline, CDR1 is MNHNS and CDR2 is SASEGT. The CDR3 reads CASSGNSNPNYGYTF. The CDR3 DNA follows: TGTGCCAGCAGTGGTAACAGCAATCCTAACTATGGCTACACCTTC.

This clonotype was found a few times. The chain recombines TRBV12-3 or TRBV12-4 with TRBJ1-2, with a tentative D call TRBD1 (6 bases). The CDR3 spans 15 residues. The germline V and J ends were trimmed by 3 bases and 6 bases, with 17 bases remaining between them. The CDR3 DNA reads TGTGCCAGCAGTTTGGCCCACAGGGCTCCAAATGGCTACACCTTC. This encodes CASSLAHRAPNGYTF.

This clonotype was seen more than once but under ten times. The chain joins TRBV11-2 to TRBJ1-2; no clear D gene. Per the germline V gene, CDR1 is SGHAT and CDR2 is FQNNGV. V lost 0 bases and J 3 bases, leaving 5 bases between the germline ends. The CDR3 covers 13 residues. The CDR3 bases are TGTGCCAGCAGCTTAGAGCGGGACTATGGCTACACCTTC. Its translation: CASSLERDYGYTF.

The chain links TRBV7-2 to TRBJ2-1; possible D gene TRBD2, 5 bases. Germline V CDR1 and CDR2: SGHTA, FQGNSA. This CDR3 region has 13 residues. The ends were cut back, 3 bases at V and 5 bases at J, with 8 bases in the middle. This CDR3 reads CASSFSGNNEQFF. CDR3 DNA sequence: TGTGCCAGCAGCTTTTCGGGGAACAATGAGCAGTTCTTC.

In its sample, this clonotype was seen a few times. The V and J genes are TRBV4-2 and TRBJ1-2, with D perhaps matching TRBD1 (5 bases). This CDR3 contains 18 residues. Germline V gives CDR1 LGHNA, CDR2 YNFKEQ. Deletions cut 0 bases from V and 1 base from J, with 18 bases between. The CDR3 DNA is TGTGCCAGCAGCCAAGAGTTGTTCGGGACGCCGATTAACTATGGCTACACCTTC. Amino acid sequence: CASSQELFGTPINYGYTF.

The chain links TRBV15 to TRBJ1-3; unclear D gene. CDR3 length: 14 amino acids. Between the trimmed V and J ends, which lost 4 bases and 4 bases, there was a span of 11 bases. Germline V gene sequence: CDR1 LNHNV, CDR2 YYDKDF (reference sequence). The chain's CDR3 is CATSTPYQGNTIYF. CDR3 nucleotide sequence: TGTGCCACCAGCACCCCCTACCAGGGAAACACCATATATTTT.